A selection of T cell receptor beta chains follows, all from one sample in a study of shared T cell receptors in the human thymus. The data were produced by immunoSEQ multiplex PCR, yet TCRdb's version contains in-frame clones alone and is incomplete. The data hold approximately 580,000 clones, with 70% to 80% observed a single time. The data were also submitted as part of a second study, on human thymus T cells.

The sample consisted of thymocytes. All receptors come from a boy under three years old with a congenital heart defect. Each CDR3 is given with its conserved first and last residue. The order of the fields is D gene, CDR3 length, V gene, clone size, J gene, CDR3 protein, CDR3 DNA. A D gene is named only where the DNA matches it firmly. The size field is filled for only some rows; it gives once, few, many or a size class.

NA	12	TRBV7-6	NA	TRBJ2-3	CASSLATGLQYF	TGTGCCAGCAGCTTAGCTACGGGACTTCAGTATTTT
TRBD1	15	TRBV7-2	few	TRBJ1-5	CASSFGTGGTQPQHF	TGTGCCAGCAGCTTCGGGACAGGGGGCACTCAGCCCCAGCATTTT
NA	16	TRBV27	NA	TRBJ2-3	CASSPKRELGTDTQYF	TGTGCCAGCAGTCCAAAACGGGAGCTCGGCACAGATACGCAGTATTTT
TRBD1	13	TRBV6-1	NA	TRBJ2-3	CASTPGQAYTQYF	TGTGCCAGCACCCCTGGACAGGCCTATACGCAGTATTTT
NA	13	TRBV7-2	NA	TRBJ1-5	CAIALGGAQPQHF	TGTGCCATCGCACTCGGCGGAGCTCAGCCCCAGCATTTT
TRBD2	15	TRBV30	NA	TRBJ2-7	CAWSVHAGGPYEQYF	TGTGCCTGGAGTGTACACGCGGGAGGTCCCTACGAGCAGTACTTC
TRBD2	16	TRBV4-2	NA	TRBJ2-7	CASSRGTSGRGYEQYF	TGTGCCAGCAGCCGCGGGACTAGCGGGAGGGGCTACGAGCAGTACTTC
NA	19	TRBV12-2	NA	TRBJ2-2	CASRWSRDIVRANTGELFF	TGTGCAAGTCGCTGGTCCCGGGACATAGTTAGGGCGAACACCGGGGAGCTGTTTTTT
NA	16	TRBV28	NA	TRBJ2-5	CASSPLSTGPRETQYF	TGTGCCAGCAGTCCCCTCTCCACAGGGCCCCGGGAGACCCAGTACTTC
TRBD2	15	TRBV7-2	NA	TRBJ2-1	CASSLKSAGGPEQFF	TGTGCCAGCAGCTTAAAGTCAGCGGGAGGGCCTGAGCAGTTCTTC
NA	14	TRBV6-5	NA	TRBJ1-1	CASREGGMDTEAFF	TGTGCCAGTAGGGAGGGAGGTATGGACACTGAAGCTTTCTTT
TRBD2	18	TRBV4-3	NA	TRBJ2-7	CASSQIAGGLGKSYEQYF	TGCGCCAGCAGCCAAATAGCGGGAGGGTTGGGGAAATCCTACGAGCAGTACTTC
TRBD1	15	TRBV5-4	NA	TRBJ2-4	CASSQRQGEGYIQYF	TGTGCCAGCAGCCAAAGACAGGGGGAGGGATACATTCAGTACTTC
TRBD2	17	TRBV19	NA	TRBJ2-3	CASSTRGLAGPTDTQYF	TGTGCCAGTAGTACCAGGGGACTAGCGGGACCCACAGATACGCAGTATTTT
NA	12	TRBV27	NA	TRBJ1-3	CASSGPGNTIYF	TGTGCCAGCAGTGGCCCCGGAAACACCATATATTTT
TRBD1	15	TRBV19	few	TRBJ1-2	CASSMRDRGPHGYTF	TGTGCCAGTAGTATGAGGGACAGGGGGCCCCATGGCTACACCTTC
TRBD2	14	TRBV5-6	NA	TRBJ2-3	CASATSGSTDTQYF	TGTGCCAGCGCGACTAGCGGAAGCACAGATACGCAGTATTTT
NA	18	TRBV23-1	few	TRBJ2-2	CASSHPVVESRKTGELFF	TGCGCCAGCAGTCACCCGGTGGTGGAATCGAGGAAAACCGGGGAGCTGTTTTTT
NA	15	TRBV4-1	NA	TRBJ2-7	CASSQDLRGSDEQYF	TGCGCCAGCAGCCAAGATCTGCGGGGTAGCGACGAGCAGTACTTC
NA	16	TRBV6-5	few	TRBJ1-1	CASSYSVRRQTKEAFF	TGTGCCAGCAGTTACTCCGTCCGACGGCAGACGAAGGAGGCTTTCTTT
NA	15	TRBV7-6	NA	TRBJ2-2	CASSFGVLAAGELFF	TGTGCCAGCAGCTTCGGAGTGCTGGCGGCCGGGGAGCTGTTTTTT
NA	15	TRBV7-4	NA	TRBJ1-1	CASSPPTGENTEAFF	TGTGCCAGCAGCCCGCCGACAGGAGAGAACACTGAAGCTTTCTTT
NA	15	TRBV9	NA	TRBJ1-2	CASSVDLGASYGYTF	TGTGCCAGCAGCGTAGATCTGGGGGCCAGCTATGGCTACACCTTC
NA	15	TRBV6-5	NA	TRBJ2-3	CASTPTGGLTDTQYF	TGTGCCAGCACCCCGACAGGAGGCTTGACAGATACGCAGTATTTT
NA	12	TRBV6-5	NA	TRBJ2-1	CASSPRGGEQFF	TGTGCCAGCAGCCCCCGGGGTGGAGAGCAGTTCTTC
TRBD1	15	TRBV18	NA	TRBJ2-2	CASSPRTGVTGELFF	TGTGCCAGCTCACCACGGACAGGGGTGACCGGGGAGCTGTTTTTT
NA	16	TRBV6-6	NA	TRBJ1-1	CASSYKNPDSGAEAFF	TGTGCCAGCAGTTACAAGAACCCTGACAGCGGGGCTGAAGCTTTCTTT
NA	12	TRBV27	NA	TRBJ2-7	CASRKSSYEQYF	TGTGCCAGCAGGAAGAGCTCCTACGAGCAGTACTTC
NA	16	TRBV12-5	NA	TRBJ1-4	CASGFELVSEEEKLFF	TGTGCTAGTGGTTTTGAGTTGGTCAGTGAGGAGGAAAAACTGTTTTTT
NA	15	TRBV6-6	NA	TRBJ1-1	CASSLGGLRNTEAFF	TGTGCCAGCAGCCTGGGGGGGCTGAGGAACACTGAAGCTTTCTTT
TRBD2	15	TRBV18	NA	TRBJ2-7	CASSPLAGALYEQYF	TGTGCCAGCTCACCACTAGCGGGTGCCCTCTACGAGCAGTACTTC